The 29 T cell receptor beta chains presented below share a single source sample, sequenced in a study of beta chain features in type 1 diabetes. Regarding the study as a whole: Moderate yet significant TCRB CDR3 shortening was seen in Type 1 diabetes patients in all four CD4+ subsets.

What was sequenced were expressed TCRB transcripts, since all of the isolated RNA had been reverse transcribed. Only in-frame clones appear in the TCRdb table, and some are missing; sequencing was by immunoSEQ multiplex PCR. Here the sample spans 300,000 or so clones, approximately 14% being singletons. These receptors have no identified antigens. The material sequenced was naive CD4+ T cells from blood. The source of these receptors is a man aged 25-45 years with type 1 diabetes.

The chain couples TRBV5-1 to TRBJ2-1, with 8 bases lining up with TRBD2. The ends lost 4 bases at V and 4 bases at J; junction bases unmatched: 7. CDR3 length: 15 residues. Germline V gene data show CDR1 as SGHRS and CDR2 as YFSETQ. The CDR3 sequence: CASSAGLGGYNEQFF. In DNA, the CDR3 is TGCGCCAGCAGCGCGGGACTAGGGGGGTACAATGAGCAGTTCTTC.

This rearrangement joins TRBV5-1 to TRBJ1-4; 7 bases fit TRBD1. The J segment lost 7 bases and the V segment lost 1 base, leaving 10 bases of the junction unmatched. The length of the CDR3 is 16 residues. Germline V gene sequence: CDR1 SGHRS, CDR2 YFSETQ. The CDR3 region has the DNA TGCGCCAGCAGCTTGAATGGTGAGGGGGCGAGTGAAAAACTGTTTTTT. Its translation: CASSLNGEGASEKLFF.

The chain recombines TRBV5-1 with TRBJ2-1; D ambiguous. V dropped 7 bases and J dropped 0 bases, with 8 bases sitting between them. This CDR3 contains 13 residues. Germline V CDR1 and CDR2: SGHRS, YFSETQ. This chain's CDR3 is CASHSGSYNEQFF. As DNA, the CDR3 is TGCGCCAGCCATAGTGGCTCCTACAATGAGCAGTTCTTC.

This clone was recorded a few times. This chain's CDR3 is CATSRGGFGAVGKNIQYF. CDR3 in DNA: TGTGCCACCAGCAGAGGCGGTTTCGGAGCTGTGGGCAAAAACATTCAGTACTTC. The genes are TRBV15 and TRBJ2-4, with no clear D. The CDR3 contains 18 residues. Trimming removed 1 base at V and 3 bases at J, with 19 bases between. The germline CDR1 and CDR2 sequences are LNHNV and YYDKDF (reference sequence).

This clone has a handful of counts. Within the sample, other DNA sequences also encode this same CDR3. The chain is built from TRBV28 and TRBJ1-2; no firm D call. Per germline, CDR1 MDHEN and CDR2 SYDVKM. V was trimmed by 4 bases and J by 5 bases, leaving 2 bases between them. CDR3 length: 10 residues. CDR3 DNA sequence: TGTGCCAGCAGTTCGTATGGCTACACCTTC. It yields the protein CASSSYGYTF.

The sample holds a few counts of this clone. This rearrangement joins TRBV5-4 to TRBJ2-7; 7 bases map to TRBD1. The germline V gene has CDR1 SGHNT and CDR2 YYREEE (reference sequence). This CDR3 has 14 residues. Trimming cost V 0 bases and J 5 bases; bases outside gene matches: 5. The CDR3 region is CASSLGQGSDEQYF. The DNA for the CDR3 is TGTGCCAGCAGCTTGGGACAGGGATCTGACGAGCAGTACTTC.

Here the CDR3 reads CASSQPGGYEQYF. DNA of the CDR3: TGTGCCAGCAGCCAACCGGGAGGCTACGAGCAGTACTTC. The chain links TRBV14 to TRBJ2-7; 7 nucleotides match TRBD2. The germline CDR1 and CDR2 sequences are SGHDN and FVKESK. The V segment lost 2 bases and the J segment 3 bases; nucleotides outside the gene matches: 1. The CDR3 totals 13 residues.

This clone was detected a few times. This chain uses TRBV7-2 with TRBJ2-4, with D perhaps TRBD1 (6 bases). Trimming took 3 bases from V and 5 from J, leaving 14 bases between them. In germline, CDR1 is SGHTA, CDR2 FQGNSA. This CDR3 region has 15 residues. For the CDR3, the DNA is TGTGCCAGCAGCTTCATGGGTGGACAGCAAAACATTCAGTACTTC. Protein: CASSFMGGQQNIQYF.

This clone was found a few times. The rearrangement joins TRBV7-9 to TRBJ1-2; D call uncertain. The CDR3 covers 14 residues. Germline V gene data show CDR1 as SEHNR and CDR2 as FQNEAQ (reference sequence). Trimming removed 2 bases from V and 7 bases from J, with 14 bases in between. CDR3 bases: TGTGCCAGCAGCTTAACCACCGCTCCTATTGGCTACACCTTC. This gives the protein CASSLTTAPIGYTF.

J is TRBJ2-5 and V is TRBV5-4, with 11 positions matching TRBD2. Germline V lookup: CDR1 SGHNT, CDR2 YYREEE (reference sequence). This CDR3 is built from 14 residues. V dropped 9 bases and J dropped 4; count of bases not matched to a gene: 8. The CDR3, as DNA: TGTGCCACCAATAGCGGGAGGGAGGGAGAGACCCAGTACTTC. Its translation: CATNSGREGETQYF.

The chain is built from TRBV29-1 and TRBJ1-1; maybe TRBD1 (5 bases). Per the germline V gene, CDR1 is SQVTM and CDR2 is ANQGSEA. Trimming left V 3 bases short and J 0 bases short, with 8 bases between. CDR3 size: 13 residues. Here the CDR3 reads CSVETALNTEAFF. CDR3 DNA: TGCAGCGTTGAGACAGCCCTGAACACTGAAGCTTTCTTT.

A few counts support this clone. The chain recombines TRBV5-6 with TRBJ2-3, with D possibly TRBD1 on 5 matching bases. This CDR3 is built from 13 residues. Trimming stripped 4 bases from V and 4 bases from J, with 10 bases between. In germline, CDR1 is SGHDT, CDR2 YYEEEE. CDR3 sequence reads: CASSPGHPDTQYF. In DNA form, the CDR3 reads TGTGCCAGCAGCCCCGGACATCCAGATACGCAGTATTTT.

This clone occurred a few times. The chain uses TRBV18 and TRBJ2-1; D ambiguous. The CDR3 contains 15 residues. Germline V CDR1 and CDR2: KGHSH, LQKENI. The V end was cut by 3 bases, the J end by 0 bases, with 9 bases between. This chain's CDR3 is CASSPSASSYNEQFF. In DNA, the CDR3 is TGTGCCAGCTCACCTTCCGCTAGCTCCTACAATGAGCAGTTCTTC.

The chain joins TRBV25-1 to TRBJ2-2; 7 positions match TRBD2. CDR3 length: 14 amino acids. CDR1 is MGHDK, CDR2 SYGVNS, per germline. The J segment lost 5 bases and the V segment lost 4 bases, leaving 4 bases of the junction unmatched. DNA of the CDR3: TGTGCCAGCAGTGCGGGAGGAGGTACCGGGGAGCTGTTTTTT. Encoded protein: CASSAGGGTGELFF. The full variable domain, with the rest looked up from reference TRBV25-1 and TRBJ2-2, is EADIYQTPRYLVIGTGKKITLECSQTMGHDKMYWYQQDPGMELHLIHYSYGVNSTEKGDLSSESTVSRIRTEHFPLTLESARPSHTSQYLCASSAGGGTGELFFGEGSRLTVL.

The V call is TRBV5-1, the J call TRBJ2-3; TRBD2 aligns across 10 bases. CDR1 and CDR2 (germline): SGHRS, YFSETQ. Unmatched junction bases numbered 4, after V lost 5 bases and J lost 1 base. The CDR3 length is 15 residues. The CDR3 coding sequence is TGCGCCAGCAGTTGGGGGACTAGCGGCACAGATACGCAGTATTTT. Translation: CASSWGTSGTDTQYF.

This clone was detected only a few times. V is TRBV27 and J is TRBJ2-5; D perhaps matches TRBD1 (5 bases). Germline CDR1 reads MNHEY; CDR2 reads SMNVEV (reference sequence). The CDR3 sequence is 13 residues long. V was shortened by 6 bases and J by 1 base, with 9 bases between the two germline ends. CDR3 protein: CASRRQSQETQYF. For the CDR3, the DNA is TGTGCCAGCAGGAGACAGTCCCAAGAGACCCAGTACTTC.

A few counts support this clone. The chain couples TRBV4-1 to TRBJ1-5, with 8 bases aligning to TRBD1. This CDR3 comprises 14 residues. V lost 4 bases to trimming and J lost 7 bases; unmatched junction nucleotides: 6. Germline-derived CDR1 and CDR2 are MGHRA and YSYEKL. In nucleotides, the CDR3 is TGCGCCAGCAGCCTTGGACAGGGAGGGCAGCCCCAGCATTTT. Protein: CASSLGQGGQPQHF.

J is TRBJ1-4 and V is TRBV7-8; D not resolved. Germline CDR1 SGHVS, CDR2 FQNEAQ. Between the trimmed V and J ends, which lost 3 bases and 5 bases, there was a span of 10 bases. This CDR3 has 14 residues. The CDR3 sequence is CASSFGGRNEKLFF. CDR3 nucleotides: TGTGCCAGCAGCTTTGGAGGGAGGAATGAAAAACTGTTTTTT.

This clone came up a few times. The chain combines TRBV18 with TRBJ2-5, with a possible D match to TRBD1 (6 bases). V was shortened by 3 bases and J by 3 bases, with 17 bases between the two germline ends. In germline, CDR1 is KGHSH, CDR2 LQKENI. The CDR3 contains 16 residues. This CDR3 is CASSPTTGTAKETQYF. Written as DNA, the CDR3 is TGTGCCAGCTCACCGACAACAGGGACCGCTAAAGAGACCCAGTACTTC.

The rearrangement uses TRBV20-1 and TRBJ2-3; D is unclear. The germline CDR1 and CDR2 sequences are DFQATT and SNEGSKA (reference sequence). Trimming removed 3 bases at V and 4 bases at J, with 5 bases between. The CDR3 totals 11 residues. CDR3 amino acids: CSASRADTQYF. CDR3 bases: TGCAGTGCTAGTCGGGCAGATACGCAGTATTTT.

In its sample, this clone was seen a few times. The gene calls are TRBV9 and TRBJ2-1, with 9 bases lining up with TRBD1. Germline V gene sequence: CDR1 SGDLS, CDR2 YYNGEE. This CDR3 region has 13 residues. The junction had 7 bases not matched to a gene; V was cut back by 2 bases and J by 13 bases. The CDR3 nucleotides read TGTGCCAGCAGCGTGACCTCGGACAGGGGCCAGTTCTTC. The encoded protein is CASSVTSDRGQFF.

This chain links TRBV2 with TRBJ1-5; possible D gene TRBD1, 6 bases. The ends were cut back, 0 bases at V and 4 bases at J, with 19 bases in the middle. The CDR3 is 18 residues long. Germline CDR1 SNHLY, CDR2 FYNNEI. CDR3 residues: CASSEAIVRGLLNQPQHF. CDR3 nucleotides: TGTGCCAGCAGTGAAGCGATCGTAAGGGGGTTACTGAATCAGCCCCAGCATTTT.

This chain uses TRBV30 with TRBJ2-3; TRBD2 agrees at 7 bases. With V trimmed by 4 bases and J by 12 bases, 16 bases remained unmatched. CDR1 is GTSNPN, CDR2 SVGIG, per germline (reference sequence). The CDR3 runs to 14 residues. The CDR3: CAWIHTFGGGPQYF. DNA of the CDR3: TGTGCCTGGATCCATACCTTCGGGGGAGGGCCTCAGTATTTT.

The V call is TRBV25-1, the J call TRBJ2-1; 8 bases agree with TRBD2. The J segment lost 4 bases and the V segment lost 11 bases, leaving 13 bases of the junction unmatched. CDR3 size: 15 residues. The germline V gene has CDR1 MGHDK and CDR2 SYGVNS. The CDR3 spells CAAAVGASGYNEQFF. CDR3 DNA sequence: TGTGCCGCCGCAGTTGGAGCTAGCGGGTACAATGAGCAGTTCTTC.

In this sample, this clone turned up a few times. The V gene is TRBV4-3, the J gene TRBJ2-3; tentatively, D is TRBD1 (7 bases). The germline V and J ends were trimmed by 3 bases and 4 bases, with 17 bases remaining between them. Germline V lookup: CDR1 LGHNA, CDR2 YSLEER. The CDR3 is made up of 16 amino acids. CDR3: CASSQRTGRGADTQYF. The CDR3 bases are TGCGCCAGCAGCCAGCGGACAGGCCGCGGGGCAGATACGCAGTATTTT.

The gene calls are TRBV27 and TRBJ2-7, with 10 bases matching TRBD1. The CDR3 covers 14 residues. Trimming removed 6 bases from V and 5 bases from J; junction bases left unmatched: 7. Germline V gene sequence: CDR1 MNHEY, CDR2 SMNVEV (reference sequence). CDR3 in amino acids: CASSQGQGRHEQYF. The CDR3 DNA is TGTGCCAGCAGCCAGGGACAGGGGAGGCACGAGCAGTACTTC.

A few counts support this clone. Other nucleotide sequences from this sample produce the same CDR3. The chain is built from TRBV28 and TRBJ1-1, with 10 bases that match TRBD1. CDR1 MDHEN and CDR2 SYDVKM come from the germline V gene. Unmatched junction bases numbered 4, after V lost 3 bases and J lost 0 bases. The CDR3 extends over 16 amino acids. The CDR3 nucleotides are TGTGCCAGCAGTTTGGTGACAGGGGGCCTGAACACTGAAGCTTTCTTT. It encodes CASSLVTGGLNTEAFF.

The rearrangement uses TRBV5-4 and TRBJ2-5; D ambiguous. The V end was cut by 2 bases, the J end by 6 bases, with 17 bases between. The CDR3 is 15 amino acids. Germline CDR1 and CDR2: SGHNT and YYREEE (reference sequence). Written as DNA, the CDR3 is TGTGCCAGCAGCTTTCCCGACCGGGTAATGCAGACCCAGTACTTC. Translation gives CASSFPDRVMQTQYF.

This chain links TRBV18 with TRBJ1-1, with 8 bases matching TRBD1. CDR1 and CDR2 (germline): KGHSH, LQKENI. This CDR3 spans 16 amino acids. V lost 2 bases and J lost 1; bases outside the gene matches: 6. For the CDR3, the DNA is TGTGCCAGCTCACCATTCCAGGGGGCACAGAACACTGAAGCTTTCTTT. This gives the protein CASSPFQGAQNTEAFF.